These T cell receptor beta chains were read from a single sample in a study of blood T cell repertoires in COVID-19. Sequencing was performed with immunoSEQ multiplex PCR; in TCRdb, only in-frame clones are kept and a portion is missing. The table shows under 400,000 clones, with roughly 90% occurring only once. Sequenced material: PBMCs or T cells enriched from blood (not recorded which). All receptors derive from a woman aged 25 to 39 who had been exposed to COVID-19. Both conserved end residues are part of each CDR3. A D gene is named only where the DNA matches it firmly.

j_call: TRBJ2-3
d_call: TRBD1
v_call: TRBV3-1/TRBV3-2
cdr3_aa: CASSLTPQGADTQYF
cdr3_nt: TGTGCCAGCAGCCTAACCCCCCAGGGGGCAGATACGCAGTATTTT

j_call: TRBJ2-7
d_call: NA
v_call: TRBV6-5
cdr3_aa: CASSYSGGRLTYEQYF
cdr3_nt: TGTGCCAGCAGTTACTCGGGGGGGCGCCTAACCTACGAGCAGTACTTC

j_call: TRBJ2-7
d_call: NA
v_call: TRBV24-1
cdr3_aa: CATSDSGYSNYEQYF
cdr3_nt: TGTGCCACCAGTGATTCGGGGTACAGTAACTACGAGCAGTACTTC

j_call: TRBJ2-7
d_call: TRBD2
v_call: TRBV12-3/TRBV12-4
cdr3_aa: CASRTTSDYEQYF
cdr3_nt: TGTGCCAGCAGAACGACTAGCGATTACGAGCAGTACTTC

j_call: TRBJ1-5
d_call: TRBD1
v_call: TRBV10-3
cdr3_aa: CATGTGYNQPQHF
cdr3_nt: TGTGCCACGGGGACAGGGTACAATCAGCCCCAGCATTTT

j_call: TRBJ1-6
d_call: TRBD1
v_call: TRBV27
cdr3_aa: CASRGTGDNSPLHF
cdr3_nt: TGTGCCAGCAGAGGGACAGGGGATAATTCACCCCTCCACTTT

j_call: TRBJ2-5
d_call: NA
v_call: TRBV11-2
cdr3_aa: CASSFSGETQYF
cdr3_nt: TGTGCCAGCAGCTTTTCCGGGGAGACCCAGTACTTC

j_call: TRBJ2-1
d_call: NA
v_call: TRBV7-9
cdr3_aa: CASSLSSRSGEQFF
cdr3_nt: TGTGCCAGCAGCTTATCATCGAGGTCGGGGGAGCAGTTCTTC

j_call: TRBJ1-1
d_call: TRBD1
v_call: TRBV24-1
cdr3_aa: CATSLSVPGQGSSDGTFF
cdr3_nt: TGTGCCACCAGCCTATCCGTCCCGGGACAGGGGTCCTCAGACGGAACTTTCTTT

j_call: TRBJ1-1
d_call: TRBD1
v_call: TRBV5-1
cdr3_aa: CASSLWTGGNTEAFF
cdr3_nt: TGCGCCAGCAGCTTGTGGACAGGGGGGAACACTGAAGCTTTCTTT

j_call: TRBJ2-1
d_call: NA
v_call: TRBV27
cdr3_aa: CASSLANQEGYEQFF
cdr3_nt: TGTGCCAGTTCGCTAGCGAATCAGGAGGGCTATGAGCAGTTCTTC

j_call: TRBJ1-4
d_call: TRBD1
v_call: TRBV12-3/TRBV12-4
cdr3_aa: CASSPRPGQRSF
cdr3_nt: TGTGCCAGCAGTCCTAGGCCGGGACAGAGGAGTTTT